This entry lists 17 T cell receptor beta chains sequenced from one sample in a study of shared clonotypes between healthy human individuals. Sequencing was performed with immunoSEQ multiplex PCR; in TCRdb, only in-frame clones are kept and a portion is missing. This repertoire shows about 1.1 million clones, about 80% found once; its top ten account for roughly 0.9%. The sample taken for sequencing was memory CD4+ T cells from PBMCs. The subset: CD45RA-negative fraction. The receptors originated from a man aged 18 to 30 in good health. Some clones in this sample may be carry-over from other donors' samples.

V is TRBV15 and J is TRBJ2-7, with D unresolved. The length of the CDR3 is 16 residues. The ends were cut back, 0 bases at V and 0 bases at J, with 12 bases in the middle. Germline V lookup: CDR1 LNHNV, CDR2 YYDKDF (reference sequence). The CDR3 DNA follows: TGTGCCACCAGCAGAGATTACGCTCCAACCTCCTACGAGCAGTACTTC. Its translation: CATSRDYAPTSYEQYF.

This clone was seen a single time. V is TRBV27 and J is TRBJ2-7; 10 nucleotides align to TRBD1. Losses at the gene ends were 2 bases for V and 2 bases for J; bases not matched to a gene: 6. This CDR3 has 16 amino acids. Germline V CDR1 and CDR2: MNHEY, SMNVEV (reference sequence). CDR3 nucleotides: TGTGCCAGCAGTTTAGCCGGGACAGGGGAGACCTACGAGCAGTACTTC. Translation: CASSLAGTGETYEQYF.

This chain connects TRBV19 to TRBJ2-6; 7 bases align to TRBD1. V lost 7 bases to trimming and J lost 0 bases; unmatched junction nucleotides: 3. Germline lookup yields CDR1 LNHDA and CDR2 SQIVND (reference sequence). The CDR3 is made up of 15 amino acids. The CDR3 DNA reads TGTGCCAGTACGGACAGGCGCTCTGGGGCCAACGTCCTGACTTTC. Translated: CASTDRRSGANVLTF.

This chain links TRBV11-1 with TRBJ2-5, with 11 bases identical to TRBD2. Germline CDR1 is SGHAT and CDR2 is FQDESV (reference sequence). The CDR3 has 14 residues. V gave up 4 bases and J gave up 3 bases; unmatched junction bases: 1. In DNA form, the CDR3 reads TGTGCCAGCAGCTCGACTAGCGGGAAAGAGACCCAGTACTTC. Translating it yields CASSSTSGKETQYF.

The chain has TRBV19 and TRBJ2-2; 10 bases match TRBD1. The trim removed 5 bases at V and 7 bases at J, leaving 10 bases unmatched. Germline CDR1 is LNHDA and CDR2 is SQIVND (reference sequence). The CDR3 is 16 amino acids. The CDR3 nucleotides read TGTGCCAGTAGTCTCGGGACAGGGGAAGGGCACGGGGAGCTGTTTTTT. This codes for CASSLGTGEGHGELFF.

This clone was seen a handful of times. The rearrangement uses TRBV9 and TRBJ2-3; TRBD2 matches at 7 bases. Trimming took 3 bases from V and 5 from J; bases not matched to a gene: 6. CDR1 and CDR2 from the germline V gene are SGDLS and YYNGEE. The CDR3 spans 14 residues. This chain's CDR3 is CASSATSKKDTQYF. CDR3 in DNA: TGTGCCAGCAGCGCGACTAGCAAGAAAGATACGCAGTATTTT.

The CDR3 spells CAWTLYTEAFF. For the CDR3, the DNA is TGTGCCTGGACGCTTTATACTGAAGCTTTCTTT. The chain joins TRBV30 to TRBJ1-1; no reliable D call. V was shortened by 4 bases and J by 5 bases, with 8 bases between the two germline ends. CDR3 size: 11 residues. Germline V gives CDR1 GTSNPN, CDR2 SVGIG (reference sequence).

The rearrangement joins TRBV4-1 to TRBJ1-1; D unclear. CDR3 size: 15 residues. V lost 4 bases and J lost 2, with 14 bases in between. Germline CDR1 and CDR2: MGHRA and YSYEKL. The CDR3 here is CASSPNSVKNTEAFF. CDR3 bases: TGCGCCAGCAGCCCGAACTCTGTTAAAAACACTGAAGCTTTCTTT.

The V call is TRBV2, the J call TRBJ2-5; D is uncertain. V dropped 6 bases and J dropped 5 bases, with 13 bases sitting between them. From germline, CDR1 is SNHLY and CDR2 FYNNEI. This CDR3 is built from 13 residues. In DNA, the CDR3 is TGTGCCAGCAGCCGACCCGACCCGGAGACCCAGTACTTC. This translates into CASSRPDPETQYF.

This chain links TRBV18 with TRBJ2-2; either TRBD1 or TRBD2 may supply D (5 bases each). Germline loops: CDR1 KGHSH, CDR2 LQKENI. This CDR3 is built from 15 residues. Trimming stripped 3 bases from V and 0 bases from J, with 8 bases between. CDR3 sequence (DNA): TGTGCCAGCTCACCTCTGGGACCGAACACCGGGGAGCTGTTTTTT. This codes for CASSPLGPNTGELFF.

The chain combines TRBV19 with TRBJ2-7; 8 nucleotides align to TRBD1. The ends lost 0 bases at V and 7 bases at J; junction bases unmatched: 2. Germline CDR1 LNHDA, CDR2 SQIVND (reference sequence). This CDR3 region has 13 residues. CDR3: CASSIENRGEQYF. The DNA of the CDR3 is TGTGCCAGTAGTATAGAGAACAGGGGGGAGCAGTACTTC. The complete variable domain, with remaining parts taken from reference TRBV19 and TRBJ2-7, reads DGGITQSPKYLFRKEGQNVTLSCEQNLNHDAMYWYRQDPGQGLRLIYYSQIVNDFQKGDIAEGYSVSREKKESFPLTVTSAQKNPTAFYLCASSIENRGEQYFGPGTRLTVT.

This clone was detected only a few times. DNA for the CDR3: TGTGCCAGCAGTTTATCAAGGGGGGGCTATGGCTACACCTTC. Its protein is CASSLSRGGYGYTF. This chain links TRBV28 with TRBJ1-2; maybe TRBD1 (6 bases). The CDR3 has 14 amino acids. V lost 1 base, J lost 4 bases, and 10 bases lay in between. Germline values: CDR1 MDHEN, CDR2 SYDVKM.

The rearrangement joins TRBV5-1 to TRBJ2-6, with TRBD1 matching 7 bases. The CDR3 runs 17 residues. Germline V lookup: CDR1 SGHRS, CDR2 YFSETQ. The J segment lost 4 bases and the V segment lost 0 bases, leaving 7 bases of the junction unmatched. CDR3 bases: TGCGCCAGCAGCTTGGGAAAGGGGGCGGAAGGGGCCAACGTCCTGACTTTC. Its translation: CASSLGKGAEGANVLTF.

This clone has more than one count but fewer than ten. This CDR3 is CAWRPPGDNYEQYF. For the CDR3, the DNA is TGTGCCTGGAGGCCGCCCGGGGACAACTACGAGCAGTACTTC. The chain uses TRBV30 and TRBJ2-7, with a weak D call TRBD1 (6 bases). The CDR3 is made up of 14 amino acids. V lost 3 bases to trimming and J lost 3 bases, with 15 bases between them. Looked up from germline, CDR1 is GTSNPN and CDR2 is SVGIG (reference sequence).

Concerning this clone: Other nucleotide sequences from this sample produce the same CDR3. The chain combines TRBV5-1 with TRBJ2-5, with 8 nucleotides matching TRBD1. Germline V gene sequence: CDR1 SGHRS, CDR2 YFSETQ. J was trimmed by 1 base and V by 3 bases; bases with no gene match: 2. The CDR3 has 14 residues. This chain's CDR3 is CASSSGQGQETQYF. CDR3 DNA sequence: TGCGCCAGCAGCTCCGGACAGGGCCAAGAGACCCAGTACTTC.

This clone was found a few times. CDR3: CASSLRPAGEAFF. As DNA, the CDR3 is TGCGCCAGCAGCTTGAGGCCTGCGGGTGAAGCTTTCTTT. The V and J genes are TRBV5-1 and TRBJ1-1; D remains ambiguous. The V end was cut by 1 base, the J end by 7 bases, with 11 bases between. Germline CDR1 is SGHRS and CDR2 is YFSETQ. There are 13 residues in the CDR3.

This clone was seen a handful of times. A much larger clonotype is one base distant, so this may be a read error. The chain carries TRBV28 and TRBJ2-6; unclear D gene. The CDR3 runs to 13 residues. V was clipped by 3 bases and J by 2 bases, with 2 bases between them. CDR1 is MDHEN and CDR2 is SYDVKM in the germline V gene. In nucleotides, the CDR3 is TGTGCCAGCAGTTTCCCTGGGGCCAACGTCCTGACTTTC. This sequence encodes CASSFPGANVLTF.